These 11 T cell receptor beta chains were all obtained from the same sample, sequenced in a study of molecular identifiers for immune sequencing clone quantification. MiXCR, applied by TCRdb to the PCR reads, yields one record per CDR3 protein. The data contain more than 250,000 distinct CDR3 sequences, about 22% of them singletons. The sequenced sample consisted of naive CD8+ T cells from blood, with Jurkat cell RNA spiked in. Subset meaning: FACS-sorted CD8+CD4-CCR7+CD45RA+ naive T cells. These receptors came from a human donor in good health. Some libraries in this study had Jurkat cell RNA spiked in.

This clonotype occurred many times. In DNA, the CDR3 is TGCGCCACAAGGGGGGTGTCGGGCACTGAAGCTTTCTTT. Translating it yields CATRGVSGTEAFF. V usage is TRBV5-1 and J usage is TRBJ1-1; TRBD1 is a possible D gene (6 bases). The V end was cut by 9 bases, the J end by 4 bases, with 16 bases between. The CDR3 is 13 amino acids. Germline V gives CDR1 SGHRS, CDR2 YFSETQ. Full variable domain (rest looked up from reference TRBV5-1 and TRBJ1-1): KAGVTQTPRYLIKTRGQQVTLSCSPISGHRSVSWYQQTPGQGLQFLFEYFSETQRNKGNFPGRFSGRQFSNSRSEMNVSTLELGDSALYLCATRGVSGTEAFFGQGTRLTVV.

This clonotype was seen ten or more times. V is TRBV2 and J is TRBJ1-1, with 8 bases fitting TRBD1. CDR1 and CDR2 (germline): SNHLY, FYNNEI. V gave up 4 bases and J gave up 5 bases; unmatched junction bases: 9. The CDR3 length is 15 residues. The CDR3 loop reads CASSVTETGVTEAFF. The CDR3 DNA is TGTGCCAGCAGTGTGACCGAGACAGGGGTTACTGAAGCTTTCTTT.

As concerns this clonotype: This may come from a read error, since a much larger clone is one base off. The rearrangement links TRBV5-4 to TRBJ2-3; D tentatively reads TRBD1 or TRBD2 (5 bases each). Germline V CDR1 and CDR2: SGHNT, YYREEE (reference sequence). The CDR3 sequence is 15 residues long. The CDR3 loop reads CVSSTGTGEGVTQYF. DNA of the CDR3: TGTGTCAGCAGTACCGGGACCGGCGAGGGTGTTACGCAGTATTTT.

This clonotype was found once. This may stem from a read error, because a much larger clone lies one nucleotide away. In DNA, the CDR3 is TGTGCCAGCAGCCCGGACAGGGGGCTTTCTGAGGAGCTGTTTTTT. This sequence encodes CASSPDRGLSEELFF. The chain joins TRBV6-6 to TRBJ2-2, with 11 positions matching TRBD1. CDR3 length equals 15 residues. The J segment lost 10 bases and the V segment lost 6 bases, leaving 10 bases of the junction unmatched. Germline-derived CDR1 and CDR2 are MNHNY and SVGAGI (reference sequence).

This clonotype was counted many times. The rearrangement links TRBV12-3 or TRBV12-4 to TRBJ2-3, with TRBD2 matching 9 bases. The CDR3 is 16 residues long. Trimming removed 0 bases from V and 4 bases from J; junction bases left unmatched: 5. CDR3 protein: CASSLAFEREADTQYF. CDR3 in DNA: TGTGCCAGCAGTTTAGCGTTCGAGCGGGAGGCAGATACGCAGTATTTT.

On this clonotype: This may come from a read error, since a much larger clone is one base off. This chain connects TRBV9 to TRBJ2-3, with 7 bases identical to TRBD1. The germline V gene has CDR1 SGDLS and CDR2 YYNGEE. V lost 0 bases, J lost 2 bases, and 6 bases stayed unmatched. The CDR3 has 16 residues. CDR3 protein: CASSVGGTAPTDTQYF. The CDR3 coding sequence is TGTGCCAGCAGCGTAGGGGGGACAGCTCCCACAGATACGCAGTATTTT.

The sample holds many counts of this clonotype. The J gene is TRBJ2-3, the V gene TRBV7-9; TRBD2 matches at 10 bases. Unmatched junction bases numbered 3, after V lost 7 bases and J lost 2 bases. The CDR3 is made up of 14 amino acids. Germline values: CDR1 SEHNR, CDR2 FQNEAQ (reference sequence). The DNA of the CDR3 is TGTGCCAGCAACGGACTAGCGGACACAGATACGCAGTATTTT. Translation gives CASNGLADTDTQYF.

The sample holds a few counts of this clonotype. The chain combines TRBV13 with TRBJ1-1; a weak D match, TRBD1 (6 bases). The germline V gene has CDR1 PRHDT and CDR2 FYEKMQ (reference sequence). V was cut by 7 bases and J by 3 bases, with 21 bases left in between. CDR3 length: 16 residues. The CDR3 loop reads CASNERGATLYTEAFF. Written as DNA, the CDR3 is TGTGCCAGCAACGAGAGGGGGGCGACTCTGTACACTGAAGCTTTCTTT.

This clonotype came up many times. The chain has TRBV11-2 and TRBJ2-5; tentative D call: TRBD2 (5 bases). Trimming left V 3 bases short and J 2 bases short, with 13 bases between. The CDR3 spans 15 residues. The germline V gene has CDR1 SGHAT and CDR2 FQNNGV. The DNA of the CDR3 is TGTGCCAGCAGCTTGGAGGCTCTCACTCAAGAGACCCAGTACTTC. It codes for CASSLEALTQETQYF.

A remark on this clonotype: One end of the junction varies from germline; a read error may be responsible. The V gene is TRBV7-9, the J gene TRBJ2-1, with TRBD2 as a possible D gene (6 bases). CDR1 and CDR2 (germline): SEHNR, FQNEAQ (reference sequence). The CDR3 totals 17 residues. CDR3 in DNA: TGTGCCAGCAGCTCCATCGGGAGAACCCGTTCCTACAATGAGCAGCTCTTC. This gives the protein CASSSIGRTRSYNEQLF.

This clonotype has a count of ten or more. The rearrangement joins TRBV6-2 or TRBV6-3 to TRBJ2-3; D call uncertain. The ends were cut back, 6 bases at V and 0 bases at J, with 10 bases in the middle. The length of the CDR3 is 14 residues. The germline gives CDR1 MNHEY, CDR2 SVGEGT. The CDR3 DNA sequence: TGTGCCAGCAGGCCGGACGGGAGCACAGATACGCAGTATTTT. This codes for CASRPDGSTDTQYF.